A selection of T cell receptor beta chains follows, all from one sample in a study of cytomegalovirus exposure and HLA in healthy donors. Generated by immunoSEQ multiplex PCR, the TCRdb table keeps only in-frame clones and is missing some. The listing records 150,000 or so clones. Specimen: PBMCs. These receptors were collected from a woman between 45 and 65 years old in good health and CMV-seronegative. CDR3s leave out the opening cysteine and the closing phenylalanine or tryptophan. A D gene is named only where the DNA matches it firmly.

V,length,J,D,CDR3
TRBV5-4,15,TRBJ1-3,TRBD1,ASSLGQGAISGNTIY
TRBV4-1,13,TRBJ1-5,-,ASSQGLQGLGAQH
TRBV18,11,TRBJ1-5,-,ASSAGGNQPQH
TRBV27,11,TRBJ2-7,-,ASSSGGPYEQY
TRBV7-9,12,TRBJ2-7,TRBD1,ASSFRDRAREQY
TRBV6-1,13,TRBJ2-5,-,ASSEAPPGSETQY
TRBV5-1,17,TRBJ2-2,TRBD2,ASSQRVAGGPKNTGELF
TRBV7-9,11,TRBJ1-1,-,ASSLQGYTEAF
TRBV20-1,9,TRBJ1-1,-,SAEVNTEAF
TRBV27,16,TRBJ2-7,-,ASSFKWVTTSSSYEQY
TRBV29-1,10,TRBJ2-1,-,SVVMGGHEQF
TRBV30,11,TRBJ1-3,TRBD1,ACPQGTGNTIY
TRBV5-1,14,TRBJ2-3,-,ASSLQPSASTDTQY
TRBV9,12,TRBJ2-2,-,ASSEGFEAGELF
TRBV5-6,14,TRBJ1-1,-,ASSLSHRERNTEAF
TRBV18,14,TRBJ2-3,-,ASSPGSGGSTDTQY
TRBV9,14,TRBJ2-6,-,ASSARFRTGANVLT
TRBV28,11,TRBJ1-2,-,ASSLGGTVGYT
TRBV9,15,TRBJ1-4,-,ASSVGSAGGTDEKLF
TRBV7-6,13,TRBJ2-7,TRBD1,ASSSGTGVSYEQY
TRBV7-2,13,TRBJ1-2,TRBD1,ASTRRTGGDYGYT
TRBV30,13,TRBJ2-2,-,AWSADNSRTGELF
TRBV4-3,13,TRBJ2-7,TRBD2,ASSQDRTSAYEQY
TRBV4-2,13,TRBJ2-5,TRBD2,ASSQDDSGAETQY
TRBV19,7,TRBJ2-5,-,ASSIGQY